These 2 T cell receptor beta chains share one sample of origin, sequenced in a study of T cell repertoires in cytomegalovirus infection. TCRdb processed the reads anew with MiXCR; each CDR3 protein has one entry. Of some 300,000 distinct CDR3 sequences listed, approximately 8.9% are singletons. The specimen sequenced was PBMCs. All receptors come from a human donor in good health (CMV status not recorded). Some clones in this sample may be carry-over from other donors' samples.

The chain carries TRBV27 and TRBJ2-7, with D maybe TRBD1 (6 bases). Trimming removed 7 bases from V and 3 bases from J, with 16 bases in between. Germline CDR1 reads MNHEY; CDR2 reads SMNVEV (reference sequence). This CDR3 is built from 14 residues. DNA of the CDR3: TGTGCCAGCAAAGGACATCGACAGGACTACGAGCAGTACTTC. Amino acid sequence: CASKGHRQDYEQYF.

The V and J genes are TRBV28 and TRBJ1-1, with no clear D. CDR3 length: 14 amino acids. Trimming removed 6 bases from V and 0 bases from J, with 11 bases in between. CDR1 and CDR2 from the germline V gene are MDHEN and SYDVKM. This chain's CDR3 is CASRGGTLNTEAFF. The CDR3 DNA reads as TGTGCCAGCAGGGGTGGCACGTTGAACACTGAAGCTTTCTTT.